The clone carrying this TCR beta chain was seen only a few times. As yet, its antigen is unknown. An Oncomine TCR Beta short-read assay was used to sequence the DNA from cultured CD4+ T cells. Genomic DNA extraction was carried out from cultured CD4+ T cells. A single record per CDR3 protein comes from TCRdb applying MiXCR to the PCR reads. The top ten hold approximately 23% of the sample, which has about 3,500 distinct CDR3 sequences, over 70% seen once. This CDR3 contains 15 residues. The J segment lost 4 bases and the V segment lost 2 bases, leaving 8 bases of the junction unmatched. Germline V gene sequence: CDR1 SGHRS, CDR2 YFSETQ. This record comes from a study of vaccination and CD4 T cells after COVID-19. Study information: In culture, cells were exposed to overlapping spike peptides from SARS-CoV-2, HCoV-NL63, HCoV-OC43 and HCoV-229E.

Treatment defined: roughly ten-day PBMC culture with coronavirus spike peptide pools or control peptides (ViraFEST assay). TCR sequencing followed the expansion of antigen-specific T cells with peptide pools in ViraFEST. This sequence joins TRBV5-1 and TRBJ1-1, with TRBD1 matching over 7 bases. This receptor was identified in a human donor who had recovered from COVID-19. Sequenced input: CD4+ T cells from blood, cultured in vitro. The CDR3 protein is CASSLQGIVGTEAFF. The CDR3 DNA reads as TGCGCCAGCAGCTTACAGGGGATTGTGGGCACTGAAGCTTTCTTT.